These T cell receptor beta chains were read from a single sample in a study of prognosis after radiotherapy for stage I lung cancer. In TCRdb, the multiplex PCR reads were re-called with MiXCR into one record per CDR3 protein. The sample yields tens of thousands of distinct CDR3 sequences, roughly 43% seen once. The sample here was PBMCs, taken before or after stereotactic body radiation therapy (not recorded which). The receptors were sampled from a donor older than 45 with non-small cell lung cancer. CDR3s include the opening cysteine and the closing phenylalanine or tryptophan. The order of the fields is J gene, D gene, V gene, CDR3 protein. A D gene is named only where the DNA matches it firmly.

>TRBJ2-2|-|TRBV29-1
CSGMGAAGELFF
>TRBJ1-2|-|TRBV28
CSSREGFRGGYTF
>TRBJ2-6|-|TRBV5-1
CASSLGVSGANVLTF
>TRBJ2-3|TRBD2|TRBV6-4
CASSDMGLEADTQYF
>TRBJ1-6|-|TRBV4-1
CASSQESAGGNSPLHF
>TRBJ2-3|-|TRBV6-5
CASSYRSVSTDTQYF
>TRBJ2-2|TRBD2|TRBV6-2/TRBV6-3
CASSYQGLGDNGELFF
>TRBJ2-7|TRBD2|TRBV7-2
CASSLGDSGSSEQYF
>TRBJ2-1|-|TRBV5-1
CASSSYGSSYNEQFF
>TRBJ2-7|-|TRBV28
CASSLMPQVIRGYEQYF
>TRBJ2-5|TRBD1|TRBV12-3/TRBV12-4
CVSSLWTGKETQYF
>TRBJ1-3|-|TRBV6-1
CASSLGAGRSGNTIYF
>TRBJ2-1|TRBD2|TRBV24-1
CATSDSGGAGEQFF
>TRBJ1-1|-|TRBV7-6
CASSLETDLNTEAFF
>TRBJ2-1|TRBD1|TRBV11-2
CASSSETGTGIQYEQFF
>TRBJ2-1|-|TRBV6-5
CASSYGRRVFDEQFF
>TRBJ2-3|-|TRBV2
CASSQLPGTDTQYF
>TRBJ1-2|-|TRBV7-2
CASRPGEYGYTF
>TRBJ2-7|TRBD2|TRBV6-5
CASSYNSGGSPYEQYF
>TRBJ2-3|TRBD2|TRBV6-2/TRBV6-3
CANSLNWPRGRTTSTDTQYF
>TRBJ1-2|-|TRBV28
CASSHGQGYLNYGYTF
>TRBJ2-3|-|TRBV7-9
CASSSAQEPTDTQYF
>TRBJ1-6|-|TRBV5-1
CASSVGQTSSYNSPLHF
>TRBJ2-2|-|TRBV18
CASSLPSLPNTGELFF
>TRBJ2-5|TRBD2|TRBV7-2
CASSPRLAGHGAQYF
>TRBJ2-3|TRBD2|TRBV6-2/TRBV6-3
CASSETSGSTYTQYF
>TRBJ2-2|-|TRBV12-3/TRBV12-4
CASRSVPTGELFF
>TRBJ1-2|-|TRBV14
CASSQDRVTKTF
>TRBJ2-5|-|TRBV9
CASSVGSLYQETQYF
>TRBJ1-2|-|TRBV28
CASSLSPSHGYTF
>TRBJ2-3|-|TRBV20-1
CSARDRGDTQYF
>TRBJ2-5|-|TRBV7-2
CASSFSPTASQYF
>TRBJ2-6|-|TRBV6-4
CASSVTNYISGANVMTF
>TRBJ1-2|-|TRBV5-1
CASSLRDGSNYGYTF
>TRBJ2-7|-|TRBV2
CASSSLATNYEQYF
>TRBJ1-2|-|TRBV7-3
CASSPTARPGGYTF
>TRBJ1-2|-|TRBV7-2
CASSPGGYFYTF
>TRBJ1-3|-|TRBV20-1
CSARGGYGNTIYF
>TRBJ2-7|TRBD1|TRBV10-3
CAILASPGTADTYEQYF
>TRBJ2-1|-|TRBV28
CASSLTIGVYNGQFF
>TRBJ1-5|TRBD1|TRBV20-1
CSAAGGGTPQHF
>TRBJ2-2|-|TRBV6-5
CASSYGTGNGYTFGSGTGELFF
>TRBJ1-2|-|TRBV28
CASSTPEGREDYTF
>TRBJ2-3|-|TRBV25-1
CASSSDREGGTDTQYF
>TRBJ1-4|-|TRBV20-1
CSALGATNEKLFF
>TRBJ2-7|-|TRBV11-3
CASSLDEAYEQYF
>TRBJ1-2|-|TRBV6-1
CASSHRDNYGYTF
>TRBJ1-2|-|TRBV6-5
CASSYTRTGGYTF